Each of the 6 T cell receptor beta chains below was sequenced from the same sample in a study of blood T cell repertoires in COVID-19. The assay was immunoSEQ multiplex PCR, and TCRdb's table has in-frame clones only and misses some. Of roughly 250,000 clones in the sample, about nine tenths were seen once. Sequenced input: PBMCs or T cells enriched from blood (not recorded which). Receptor source: a woman in her 50s who had recovered from COVID-19.

The V call is TRBV7-8, the J call TRBJ2-7; 7 bases line up with TRBD1. Germline V CDR1 and CDR2: SGHVS, FQNEAQ. CDR3 length: 15 amino acids. V gave up 1 base and J gave up 1 base; unmatched junction bases: 4. CDR3 DNA sequence: TGTGCCAGCAGCTTAGAGGGACAGCCGTCCTACGAGCAGTACTTC. Protein product: CASSLEGQPSYEQYF.

The V gene is TRBV7-9, the J gene TRBJ2-3; 7 bases are shared with TRBD2. The V segment lost 5 bases and the J segment 8 bases; nucleotides outside the gene matches: 7. CDR3 length: 13 amino acids. Per germline, CDR1 SEHNR and CDR2 FQNEAQ (reference sequence). The CDR3 nucleotides are TGTGCCAGCAGCCTCCTCTGGGGGGGTACGCAGTATTTT. This translates into CASSLLWGGTQYF.

The chain is built from TRBV10-3 and TRBJ1-5, with D perhaps TRBD1 (5 bases). CDR3 size: 16 residues. Trimming pared 5 bases from V and 3 bases from J, leaving 17 bases between. Germline V gene lookup returns CDR1 ENHRY and CDR2 SYGVKD. The CDR3 spells CAISPRGLETNQPQHF. CDR3 DNA: TGTGCCATCAGTCCACGGGGGTTGGAGACCAATCAGCCCCAGCATTTT.

The chain carries TRBV4-3 and TRBJ2-3; TRBD2 might be the D (6 bases). The CDR3 totals 16 residues. Germline V gene lookup returns CDR1 LGHNA and CDR2 YSLEER. Deletions cut 1 base from V and 4 bases from J, with 15 bases between. In nucleotides, the CDR3 is TGCGCCAGCAGCCAAGGAGGAGGGAGTTGGTCAGATACGCAGTATTTT. This translates into CASSQGGGSWSDTQYF.

The rearrangement links TRBV28 to TRBJ2-7; 7 bases are a match to TRBD2. Germline V lookup: CDR1 MDHEN, CDR2 SYDVKM. This CDR3 comprises 17 residues. V lost 6 bases to trimming and J lost 8 bases; unmatched junction nucleotides: 22. The CDR3 region is CASRTKFEAGLLYKQYF. Written as DNA, the CDR3 is TGTGCCAGCAGGACTAAATTTGAAGCGGGGCTCCTATACAAGCAGTACTTC.

V usage is TRBV28 and J usage is TRBJ1-2; maybe TRBD1 (6 bases). The V end lost 5 bases, the J end lost 5 bases, and 27 bases lay between the germline ends. The CDR3 is made up of 18 amino acids. In germline, CDR1 is MDHEN, CDR2 SYDVKM. CDR3: CASSLRGGTQRLLYGYTF. The DNA of the CDR3 is TGTGCCAGCAGTCTCAGAGGGGGAACCCAGAGACTTCTTTATGGCTACACCTTC.